A selection of T cell receptor beta chains follows, all from one sample in a study of cytomegalovirus exposure and HLA in healthy donors. Data came from immunoSEQ multiplex PCR; TCRdb stores just in-frame clones and leaves some out. This sample has fewer than 250,000 clones, with more than 75% found just once. The sequenced material came from PBMCs. Receptors were obtained from a human donor in good health. Each CDR3 is given with its conserved first and last residue. The order of the fields is clone size, V gene, J gene, D gene, CDR3 protein, CDR3 DNA. The D gene is left open where the match is weak. Clone size is stated in some rows and not others, as once, few, many or a class when expanded.

clone_size: .; v_call: TRBV28; j_call: TRBJ1-2; d_call: .; cdr3_aa: CASSTATGAYGYTF; cdr3_nt: TGTGCCAGCAGTACCGCGACAGGCGCGTATGGCTACACCTTC
clone_size: .; v_call: TRBV4-1; j_call: TRBJ2-7; d_call: .; cdr3_aa: CASSQGNRAYEQYF; cdr3_nt: TGCGCCAGCAGCCAAGGCAACAGGGCCTACGAGCAGTACTTC
clone_size: .; v_call: TRBV18; j_call: TRBJ2-5; d_call: .; cdr3_aa: CASSPREREETQYF; cdr3_nt: TGTGCCAGCTCACCCCGGGAAAGGGAAGAGACCCAGTACTTC
clone_size: .; v_call: TRBV5-6; j_call: TRBJ2-1; d_call: TRBD2; cdr3_aa: CASSLAGTSPYNEQFF; cdr3_nt: TGTGCCAGCAGCTTGGCAGGGACTAGCCCATACAATGAGCAGTTCTTC
clone_size: .; v_call: TRBV5-1; j_call: TRBJ1-6; d_call: .; cdr3_aa: CASSLMYAESPLHF; cdr3_nt: TGCGCCAGCAGCTTGATGTACGCGGAGTCACCCCTCCACTTT
clone_size: .; v_call: TRBV25-1; j_call: TRBJ2-7; d_call: TRBD2; cdr3_aa: CASSELVRASGSIYEQYF; cdr3_nt: TGTGCCAGCAGTGAATTAGTGCGTGCGAGCGGGAGTATCTACGAGCAGTACTTC
clone_size: once; v_call: TRBV27; j_call: TRBJ2-7; d_call: .; cdr3_aa: CASSLSGAYEQYF; cdr3_nt: TGTGCCAGCAGTTTGTCAGGGGCCTACGAGCAGTACTTC
clone_size: .; v_call: TRBV19; j_call: TRBJ2-5; d_call: TRBD2; cdr3_aa: CASGRDQETQYF; cdr3_nt: TGTGCCAGTGGGAGGGACCAAGAGACCCAGTACTTC
clone_size: .; v_call: TRBV27; j_call: TRBJ2-1; d_call: TRBD2; cdr3_aa: CASSPYTSVSSYNEQFF; cdr3_nt: TGTGCCAGCAGTCCCTATACTAGCGTAAGCTCCTACAATGAGCAGTTCTTC
clone_size: .; v_call: TRBV6-6; j_call: TRBJ2-7; d_call: TRBD1; cdr3_aa: CASSFPGQSYEQYF; cdr3_nt: TGTGCCAGCAGTTTTCCGGGACAGTCCTACGAGCAGTACTTC
clone_size: .; v_call: TRBV6-6; j_call: TRBJ2-7; d_call: .; cdr3_aa: CASSATETSYEQYF; cdr3_nt: TGTGCCAGCAGCGCGACAGAAACCTCCTACGAGCAGTACTTC
clone_size: .; v_call: TRBV6-6; j_call: TRBJ1-3; d_call: .; cdr3_aa: CASSYSGPTGNTIYF; cdr3_nt: TGTGCCAGCAGTTACTCGGGGCCGACGGGAAACACCATATATTTT
clone_size: .; v_call: TRBV19; j_call: TRBJ2-2; d_call: TRBD1; cdr3_aa: CASRDSPGQGDTGELFF; cdr3_nt: TGTGCCAGTAGAGATAGCCCGGGACAGGGGGACACCGGGGAGCTGTTTTTT
clone_size: .; v_call: TRBV7-9; j_call: TRBJ2-7; d_call: .; cdr3_aa: CASSSTRQARGYEQYF; cdr3_nt: TGTGCCAGCAGCTCCACGAGACAGGCAAGGGGTTACGAGCAGTACTTC
clone_size: .; v_call: TRBV20-1; j_call: TRBJ2-5; d_call: .; cdr3_aa: CTEGRGETQYF; cdr3_nt: TGCACCGAGGGGCGGGGAGAGACCCAGTACTTC
clone_size: .; v_call: TRBV7-2; j_call: TRBJ2-7; d_call: TRBD1; cdr3_aa: CASSAPGTGYYEQYF; cdr3_nt: TGTGCCAGCAGCGCACCCGGGACAGGATACTACGAGCAGTACTTC
clone_size: .; v_call: TRBV5-5; j_call: TRBJ1-2; d_call: .; cdr3_aa: CASSTDYGYTF; cdr3_nt: TGTGCCAGCAGCACTGACTATGGCTACACCTTC
clone_size: .; v_call: TRBV19; j_call: TRBJ1-1; d_call: TRBD1; cdr3_aa: CASSTKQGATEAFF; cdr3_nt: TGTGCCAGTAGCACAAAACAGGGGGCAACTGAAGCTTTCTTT
clone_size: few; v_call: TRBV5-1; j_call: TRBJ1-2; d_call: TRBD1; cdr3_aa: CASSLITGGNYGYTF; cdr3_nt: TGCGCCAGCAGCTTAATTACAGGGGGCAACTATGGCTACACCTTC
clone_size: .; v_call: TRBV11-3; j_call: TRBJ2-1; d_call: .; cdr3_aa: CASSLGGDFNNEQFF; cdr3_nt: TGTGCCAGCAGCTTAGGCGGGGACTTTAACAATGAGCAGTTCTTC
clone_size: .; v_call: TRBV4-3; j_call: TRBJ2-1; d_call: TRBD2; cdr3_aa: CASSQDGTSGNNEQFF; cdr3_nt: TGCGCCAGCAGCCAAGATGGGACTAGCGGCAACAATGAGCAGTTCTTC
clone_size: .; v_call: TRBV19; j_call: TRBJ2-2; d_call: .; cdr3_aa: CASRPPGHTYTGELFF; cdr3_nt: TGTGCCAGCCGCCCCCCGGGACATACCTACACCGGGGAGCTGTTTTTT